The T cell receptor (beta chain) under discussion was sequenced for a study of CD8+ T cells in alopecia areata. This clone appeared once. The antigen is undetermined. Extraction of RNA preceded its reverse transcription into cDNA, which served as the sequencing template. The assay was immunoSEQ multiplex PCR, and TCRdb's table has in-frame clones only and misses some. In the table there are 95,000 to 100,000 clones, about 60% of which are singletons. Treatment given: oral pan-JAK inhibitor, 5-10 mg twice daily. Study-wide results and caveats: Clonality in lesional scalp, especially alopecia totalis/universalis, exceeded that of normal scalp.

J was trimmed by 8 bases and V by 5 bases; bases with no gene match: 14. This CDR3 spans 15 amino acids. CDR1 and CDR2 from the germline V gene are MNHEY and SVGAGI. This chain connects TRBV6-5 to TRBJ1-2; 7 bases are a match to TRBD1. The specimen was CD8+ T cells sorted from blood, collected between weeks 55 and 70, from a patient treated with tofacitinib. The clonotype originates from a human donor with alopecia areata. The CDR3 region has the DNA TGTGCCAGCAGTGTAGACCGACAGGGTTGGGGCGGCTACACCTTC. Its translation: CASSVDRQGWGGYTF.